This TCR beta chain was documented in a study of T-cell reconstitution after alpha-beta-depleted transplantation in children. Points from the study as a whole: As was reported, about two months after transplant, alpha-beta T cells came from several hundred expanded graft clones. Newly made T cells mostly supplied T-cell counts and diversity one year after transplant. Some patients showed high day-60 TCRbeta diversity, which derived from surviving recipient T cells and thymic progenitors.

A TCRbeta library incorporating unique molecular identifiers was prepared. In TCRdb, the PCR reads were re-called with MiXCR into one record per CDR3 protein. The sample includes 450,000 to 600,000 distinct CDR3 sequences, roughly a tenth seen only once; the top ten take roughly 2.1%. This clonotype was found a few times. Its antigen remains unidentified. The source of this sequence is a child younger than 10 with inherited bone marrow failure, due to receive a stem cell transplant. The sample here was PBMCs, taken before TCRalphabeta/CD19-depleted stem cell transplant.

The CDR3 reads CASSWGGEGQFF. CDR3 DNA sequence: TGTGCCAGCAGCTGGGGCGGGGAGGGGCAGTTCTTC. The chain uses TRBV7-2 and TRBJ2-1; 7 bases line up with TRBD2. The germline CDR1 and CDR2 sequences are SGHTA and FQGNSA. The CDR3 totals 12 residues. The J segment lost 12 bases and the V segment lost 4 bases, leaving 6 bases of the junction unmatched.